The clone carrying this TCR beta chain has just a few counts. Its target is unknown. This CDR3 comprises 19 residues. Germline trimming cut 6 bases from V and 1 base from J; bases unmatched to any gene: 20. TCRdb recomputed calls from the reads with MiXCR, one row per CDR3 protein. The repertoire holds about 920,000 distinct CDR3 sequences, with 31% as singletons. These data come from a study of T cell repertoires in cytomegalovirus infection. Study-wide context: CMV epitopes that were recently identified and HLA-C-restricted were used alongside well-studied HLA-B-restricted ones. Public TCR beta signatures indicated both CMV infection and matching HLA type.

Broader study findings: Clonotype analysis showed dominance of the ex vivo response by HLA-C-restricted CMV-specific TCR beta clonotypes.

The chain recombines TRBV12-3 or TRBV12-4 with TRBJ1-1; 7 nucleotides match TRBD1. This specimen consisted of cultured CD8+ T cells from PBMCs, obtained from culture after CMV antigen stimulation. This receptor was obtained from a human donor in good health (CMV status not recorded). Some clones in this sample may be carry-over from other donors' samples. The CDR3 DNA sequence: TGTGCCAGCAGCCAACCCCGGACAGGACCGAACCGGAAGAACACTGAAGCTTTCTTT. As protein: CASSQPRTGPNRKNTEAFF.